These T cell receptor beta chains were read from a single sample in a study of shared clonotypes between healthy human individuals. Libraries were prepared by immunoSEQ multiplex PCR; TCRdb keeps only in-frame clonotypes and omits some of them. The data hold some 980,000 clones, with 76% observed a single time. The sequencing input was memory CD4+ T cells sorted from blood. These receptors were collected from a man aged 18 to 29 in good health. Each CDR3 is given with its conserved first and last residue. The order of the fields is J gene, D gene, V gene, clone size, CDR3 protein, CDR3 DNA. The D gene is left open where the match is weak. Clone sizes are given selectively: once, few, many, or a class where the clone is expanded.

TRBJ2-3 - TRBV6-6 - CASSYIGRGTDTQYF TGTGCCAGCAGTTACATTGGAAGGGGCACAGATACGCAGTATTTT
TRBJ2-7 - TRBV2 - CASSPPPGFYEQYF TGTGCCAGCAGTCCACCCCCAGGTTTCTACGAGCAGTACTTC
TRBJ1-5 TRBD1 TRBV7-8 - CASSLVEGAHQPQHF TGTGCCAGCAGCTTAGTGGAGGGGGCACATCAGCCCCAGCATTTT
TRBJ1-3 TRBD1 TRBV29-1 few CSAGTAGNTIYF TGCAGCGCCGGGACAGCTGGAAACACCATATATTTT
TRBJ2-1 - TRBV18 - CASSNRDSYNEQFF TGTGCCAGCTCCAACCGGGACTCGTACAATGAGCAGTTCTTC
TRBJ1-4 - TRBV7-2 - CASSLRGRSEKLFF TGTGCCAGCAGCTTACGGGGCAGGAGTGAAAAACTGTTTTTT
TRBJ2-7 - TRBV14 - CASSQNDPRAGSEQYF TGTGCCAGCAGCCAGAACGACCCCCGGGCAGGGAGTGAGCAGTACTTC
TRBJ1-2 - TRBV5-6 - CASSFSGGYGYTF TGTGCCAGCAGCTTCTCTGGGGGCTATGGCTACACCTTC
TRBJ2-7 TRBD1 TRBV7-9 - CASSREGQGSYEQYF TGTGCCAGCAGCCGGGAGGGACAGGGGTCCTACGAGCAGTACTTC
TRBJ2-7 TRBD1 TRBV2 - CASSEGTGPYEQYF TGTGCCAGCAGTGAAGGGACAGGCCCCTACGAGCAGTACTTC
TRBJ2-5 TRBD1 TRBV27 - CASSLKADRAVGTQYF TGTGCCAGCAGTTTAAAGGCCGACAGGGCCGTAGGGACCCAGTACTTC
TRBJ1-4 - TRBV18 - CASSPPGVAEKLFF TGTGCCAGCTCACCACCAGGTGTGGCGGAAAAACTGTTTTTT
TRBJ1-1 - TRBV19 few CASKDRPNTEAFF TGTGCCAGTAAGGACAGACCGAACACTGAAGCTTTCTTT
TRBJ2-1 - TRBV19 - CASSRGKVKYNEQFF TGTGCCAGTAGTAGAGGGAAAGTCAAATACAATGAGCAGTTCTTC
TRBJ1-4 - TRBV4-3 once CASSQRNEKLFF TGCGCCAGCAGCCAACGAAATGAAAAACTGTTTTTT
TRBJ2-7 TRBD2 TRBV2 few CASMGSGLAGREQYF TGTGCCAGCATGGGAAGTGGACTAGCGGGGCGCGAGCAGTACTTC
TRBJ1-5 TRBD1 TRBV18 - CASSPGTENQPQHF TGTGCCAGCTCACCTGGGACAGAGAATCAGCCCCAGCATTTT
TRBJ2-5 - TRBV19 - CASSIGDVWARETQYF TGTGCCAGTAGTATTGGGGACGTGTGGGCTAGGGAGACCCAGTACTTC
TRBJ2-2 - TRBV7-9 - CASSSQPNTGELFF TGTGCCAGCAGCTCTCAGCCGAACACCGGGGAGCTGTTTTTT
TRBJ2-7 TRBD1 TRBV6-5 - CASSRDRENYEQYF TGTGCCAGCAGCCGAGACAGGGAGAATTACGAGCAGTACTTC
TRBJ1-5 - TRBV19 - CASSMDRNQPQHF TGTGCCAGTAGTATGGACAGAAATCAGCCCCAGCATTTT
TRBJ2-5 - TRBV9 - CASSVFGSQETQYF TGTGCCAGCAGCGTTTTCGGGTCCCAAGAGACCCAGTACTTC
TRBJ2-1 TRBD1 TRBV6-5 - CASSYSRQGGEQFF TGTGCCAGCAGTTATTCCCGACAGGGGGGTGAGCAGTTCTTC
TRBJ1-2 TRBD1 TRBV5-1 - CASSLGGTGVHGYTF TGCGCCAGCAGCTTGGGAGGGACAGGGGTTCATGGCTACACCTTC
TRBJ1-1 - TRBV10-3 - CAISPQGRITEAFF TGTGCCATCAGTCCCCAGGGGCGCATCACTGAAGCTTTCTTT
TRBJ2-4 - TRBV5-4 - CASSIPAKNIQYF TGTGCCAGCAGCATACCAGCCAAAAACATTCAGTACTTC
TRBJ1-6 TRBD1 TRBV18 - CASSPRLDRDSPLHF TGTGCCAGCTCACCTCGTCTGGACAGGGATTCACCCCTCCACTTT
TRBJ2-2 - TRBV7-9 few CASSAPPFPSENTGELFF TGTGCCAGCAGCGCCCCACCTTTTCCTAGCGAGAACACCGGGGAGCTGTTTTTT
TRBJ2-3 - TRBV7-2 - CASSLAGQSTDTQYF TGTGCCAGCAGCTTAGCAGGGCAGAGCACAGATACGCAGTATTTT
TRBJ2-7 - TRBV7-6 many CASRGDSYEQYF TGTGCCAGCAGGGGGGATTCCTACGAGCAGTACTTC
TRBJ2-7 TRBD2 TRBV2 - CASSVPSGRFVYEQYF TGTGCCAGCAGTGTTCCTAGCGGGAGGTTCGTGTACGAGCAGTACTTC
TRBJ1-1 - TRBV4-1 - CASRQTGYTEAFF TGCGCCAGCAGACAGACAGGTTACACTGAAGCTTTCTTT
TRBJ2-1 - TRBV4-1 - CASSQTFSLGEQFF TGCGCCAGCAGCCAAACGTTCAGTCTGGGTGAGCAGTTCTTC
TRBJ2-5 - TRBV7-8 - CASSSEETQYF TGTGCCAGCAGCTCGGAAGAGACCCAGTACTTC
TRBJ2-5 - TRBV5-1 - CASSGTTRPVETQYF TGCGCCAGCAGCGGGACGACTAGGCCGGTCGAGACCCAGTACTTC
TRBJ2-5 TRBD2 TRBV7-2 - CASSRNSGGKTQYF TGTGCCAGCAGCAGAAATAGCGGGGGGAAGACCCAGTACTTC
TRBJ2-7 - TRBV15 - CATSREGTYEQYF TGTGCCACCAGCAGAGAAGGGACCTACGAGCAGTACTTC
TRBJ1-6 - TRBV15 - CATSRARDGYSPLHF TGTGCCACCAGCAGAGCCCGGGACGGGTATTCACCCCTCCACTTT
TRBJ2-5 - TRBV30 - CAWRNLRSRETQYF TGTGCCTGGAGGAATTTGAGGAGTCGAGAGACCCAGTACTTC
TRBJ1-6 TRBD1 TRBV6-1 - CASRSPGQGGSPLHF TGTGCCAGCAGGTCTCCTGGACAGGGTGGTTCACCCCTCCACTTT
TRBJ2-7 TRBD1 TRBV4-1 - CASSQGGPGQGSYEQYF TGCGCCAGCAGCCAAGGTGGACCGGGACAGGGATCCTACGAGCAGTACTTC
TRBJ1-1 - TRBV4-3 - CASSQHDRNTEAFF TGCGCCAGCAGCCAACACGACAGGAACACTGAAGCTTTCTTT
TRBJ2-7 TRBD1 TRBV11-2 - CASSSVLDRVQYF TGTGCCAGCAGCTCCGTACTGGACAGGGTTCAGTACTTC
TRBJ1-2 TRBD1 TRBV28 - CASSLGRTGGADGYTF TGTGCCAGCAGTTTAGGAAGGACAGGGGGCGCGGATGGCTACACCTTC
TRBJ2-7 - TRBV5-1 - CASSLGDWSRPYEQYF TGCGCCAGCAGCTTGGGGGACTGGTCCAGGCCCTACGAGCAGTACTTC
TRBJ2-7 TRBD2 TRBV27 - CASSFSGTSGRPTYEQYF TGTGCCAGCAGTTTTTCCGGGACTAGCGGGAGACCAACCTACGAGCAGTACTTC
TRBJ1-1 - TRBV7-8 once CASSPLQGFRTEAFF TGTGCCAGCAGCCCCTTACAGGGATTTCGAACTGAAGCTTTCTTT
TRBJ2-2 TRBD1 TRBV19 - CASSSLRQGATGELFF TGTGCCAGTAGTAGCCTGCGACAGGGTGCCACCGGGGAGCTGTTTTTT
TRBJ2-7 - TRBV9 - CASSPTSRPYSYEQYF TGTGCCAGCAGCCCTACCTCGAGGCCATACTCCTACGAGCAGTACTTC
TRBJ2-1 TRBD2 TRBV6-5 - CASSYLAGGPLSQFF TGTGCCAGCAGTTACCTAGCGGGAGGGCCCCTCTCGCAGTTCTTC
TRBJ2-5 - TRBV7-2 - CASSLAGGPGTGRDQYF TGTGCCAGCAGCTTAGCGGGGGGACCAGGGACTGGTCGGGACCAGTACTTC
TRBJ1-5 - TRBV7-2 - CASSSDREQPQHF TGTGCCAGCAGTTCTGACAGAGAACAGCCCCAGCATTTT
TRBJ2-1 TRBD1 TRBV10-3 - CAISPGQGAGEQFF TGTGCCATCAGTCCGGGACAGGGGGCGGGTGAGCAGTTCTTC
TRBJ1-5 TRBD1 TRBV28 - CASSPTGTVNQPQHF TGTGCCAGCAGTCCCACTGGGACAGTAAATCAGCCCCAGCATTTT
TRBJ1-2 - TRBV6-1 - CASSEPALYGYTF TGTGCCAGCAGTGAACCAGCCCTCTATGGCTACACCTTC
TRBJ1-5 - TRBV25-1 once CASSGSLKNQPQHF TGTGCCAGCAGTGGGAGTCTAAAAAATCAGCCCCAGCATTTT
TRBJ1-2 - TRBV19 few CASSMMGDSNYGYTF TGTGCCAGTAGTATGATGGGGGATAGTAACTATGGCTACACCTTC
TRBJ1-5 - TRBV2 - CASSLGGLKPQHF TGTGCCAGCAGTTTGGGGGGACTCAAGCCCCAGCATTTT
TRBJ2-2 - TRBV7-8 - CASSLESQVWTTNTGELFF TGTGCCAGCAGCTTAGAATCTCAAGTATGGACTACCAACACCGGGGAGCTGTTTTTT